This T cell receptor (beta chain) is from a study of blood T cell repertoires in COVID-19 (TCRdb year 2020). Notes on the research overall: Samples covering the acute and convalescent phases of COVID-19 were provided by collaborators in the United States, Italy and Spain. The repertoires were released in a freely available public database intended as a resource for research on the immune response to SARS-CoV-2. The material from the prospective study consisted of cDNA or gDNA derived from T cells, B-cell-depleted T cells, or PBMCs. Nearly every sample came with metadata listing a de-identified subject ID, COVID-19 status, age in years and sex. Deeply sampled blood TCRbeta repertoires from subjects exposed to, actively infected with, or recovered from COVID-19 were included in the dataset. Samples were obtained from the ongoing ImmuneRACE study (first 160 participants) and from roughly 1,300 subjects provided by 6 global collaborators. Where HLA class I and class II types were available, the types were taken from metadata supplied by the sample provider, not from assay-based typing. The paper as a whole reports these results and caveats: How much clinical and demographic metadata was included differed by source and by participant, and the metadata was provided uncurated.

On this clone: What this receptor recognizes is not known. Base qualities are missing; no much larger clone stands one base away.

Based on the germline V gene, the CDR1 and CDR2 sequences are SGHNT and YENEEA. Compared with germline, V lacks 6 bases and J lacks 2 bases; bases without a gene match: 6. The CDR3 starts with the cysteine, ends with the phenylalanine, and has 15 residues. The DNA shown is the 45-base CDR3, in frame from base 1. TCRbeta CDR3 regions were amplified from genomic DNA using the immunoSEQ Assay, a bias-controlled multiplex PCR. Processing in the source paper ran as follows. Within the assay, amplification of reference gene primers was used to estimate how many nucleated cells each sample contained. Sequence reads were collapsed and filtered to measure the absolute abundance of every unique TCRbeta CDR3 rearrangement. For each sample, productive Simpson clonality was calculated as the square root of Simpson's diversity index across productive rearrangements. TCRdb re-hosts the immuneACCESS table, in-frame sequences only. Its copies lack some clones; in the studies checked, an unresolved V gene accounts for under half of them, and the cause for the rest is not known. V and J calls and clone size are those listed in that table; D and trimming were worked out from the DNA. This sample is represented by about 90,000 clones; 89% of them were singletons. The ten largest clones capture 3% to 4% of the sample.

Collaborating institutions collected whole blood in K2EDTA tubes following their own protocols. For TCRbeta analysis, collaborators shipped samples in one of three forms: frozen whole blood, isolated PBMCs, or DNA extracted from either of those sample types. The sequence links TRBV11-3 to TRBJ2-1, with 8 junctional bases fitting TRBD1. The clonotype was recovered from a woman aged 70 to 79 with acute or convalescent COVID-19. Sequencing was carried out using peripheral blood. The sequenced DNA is TGTGCCAGCAGTCCAGGACAGGGCCCCTACAATGAGCAGTTCTTC. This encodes CASSPGQGPYNEQFF.